The 18 T cell receptor beta chains below come from one sample, sequenced in a study of cytomegalovirus exposure and HLA in healthy donors. Researchers ran the PCR with 60 Vbeta and 13 Jbeta primers. Profiled with immunoSEQ multiplex PCR; TCRdb holds only in-frame clones, not every one. The sample lists around 190,000 clones, around three quarters seen once, with 3.5% to 5% in the top ten. The material sequenced was PBMCs. These receptors all stem from a woman in her 30s in good health and CMV-seropositive.

This chain uses TRBV25-1 with TRBJ1-6, with TRBD1 identical over 7 bases. The V gene end was trimmed by 6 bases and the J gene end by 0 bases; junction bases not matched to a gene: 2. Looked up from germline, CDR1 is MGHDK and CDR2 is SYGVNS. The CDR3 loop spans 15 amino acids. CDR3: CASRGTDSYNSPLHF. The CDR3, as DNA: TGTGCCAGCAGAGGGACAGACTCCTATAATTCACCCCTCCACTTT.

This chain uses TRBV6-6 with TRBJ2-7; TRBD1 agrees at 8 bases. CDR1 MNHNY and CDR2 SVGAGI come from the germline V gene (reference sequence). The CDR3 has 12 amino acids. With V trimmed by 5 bases and J by 4 bases, 1 base remained unmatched. CDR3 protein: CASSQGAYEQYF. In nucleotides, the CDR3 is TGTGCCAGCAGTCAGGGGGCGTACGAGCAGTACTTC.

This clone occurred once. V usage is TRBV7-9 and J usage is TRBJ2-3; 7 bases match TRBD2. Trimming at V came to 8 bases and at J to 5 bases, leaving 1 base not matched to a gene. This CDR3 has 11 residues. CDR1 and CDR2 from the germline V gene are SEHNR and FQNEAQ (reference sequence). CDR3 sequence: CASGGGDTQYF. CDR3 bases: TGTGCCAGCGGGGGGGGAGATACGCAGTATTTT. The full variable domain, in which reference TRBV7-9 and TRBJ2-3 provide the parts outside the CDR3, is DTGVSQNPRHKITKRGQNVTFRCDPISEHNRLYWYRQTLGQGPEFLTYFQNEAQLEKSRLLSDRFSAERPKGSFSTLEIQRTEQGDSAMYLCASGGGDTQYFGPGTRLTVL.

This clone has only a few counts. The V call is TRBV21-1, the J call TRBJ1-5; the table's D gene call, TRBD1, was not cross checked with the DNA. TRBV21-1 corresponds to a pseudogene. CDR3 length: 21 residues. The CDR3 sequence is CASSKNNPSRPQGRSNQPQHF. The DNA for the CDR3 is TGTGCCAGCAGCAAAAATAACCCCTCAAGGCCACAGGGGCGAAGCAATCAGCCCCAGCATTTT.

The rearrangement joins TRBV2 to TRBJ2-7; 11 bases line up with TRBD1. The J segment lost 5 bases and the V segment lost 3 bases, leaving 6 bases of the junction unmatched. This CDR3 is built from 15 residues. Germline assignment: CDR1 SNHLY and CDR2 FYNNEI. The CDR3 DNA follows: TGTGCCAGCAGTGATGGGGACAGGGGGAAGGACGAGCAGTACTTC. It yields the protein CASSDGDRGKDEQYF.

The rearrangement links TRBV6-1 to TRBJ1-1; D unclear. Germline loops: CDR1 MNHNS, CDR2 SASEGT. The CDR3 contains 13 residues. V was trimmed by 2 bases and J by 7 bases, leaving 11 bases between them. The CDR3 DNA is TGTGCCAGCAGTGAATTTCTTGGTAGTGAAGCTTTCTTT. It yields the protein CASSEFLGSEAFF.

The chain has TRBV5-4 and TRBJ2-4; the match to TRBD2 covers 11 bases. V shed 4 bases, J shed 5 bases, and the junction held 5 bases outside the gene matches. The CDR3 extends over 15 amino acids. In germline, CDR1 is SGHNT, CDR2 YYREEE (reference sequence). The DNA of the CDR3 is TGTGCCAGCAGCCCTAGCGGGGGGTCGCAAAACATTCAGTACTTC. This codes for CASSPSGGSQNIQYF.

V gene TRBV7-9 combines with J gene TRBJ2-7; 9 nucleotides match TRBD2. After removal of 0 bases from V and 4 bases from J, the junction contained 4 bases not matched to a gene. This CDR3 contains 15 residues. Germline lookup yields CDR1 SEHNR and CDR2 FQNEAQ (reference sequence). CDR3 coding DNA: TGTGCCAGCAGCTTAGCGGCGGGAGGGTCTTACGAGCAGTACTTC. Amino acid sequence: CASSLAAGGSYEQYF.

CDR3 nucleotides: TGTGCCATCAGTGAGTCGGGGGGAGCTACCGGGGAGCTGTTTTTT. It specifies CAISESGGATGELFF. The chain recombines TRBV10-3 with TRBJ2-2; possible D gene TRBD2, 6 bases. CDR1 is ENHRY and CDR2 is SYGVKD in the germline V gene. V gave up 0 bases and J gave up 5 bases, with 10 bases separating them. This CDR3 is 15 amino acids long.

The genes are TRBV11-3 and TRBJ1-1; 7 nucleotides agree with TRBD1. Germline assignment: CDR1 SGHNT and CDR2 YENEEA. With V trimmed by 5 bases and J by 0 bases, 9 bases remained unmatched. The CDR3 extends over 16 amino acids. CDR3 sequence reads: CASSRGTVALNTEAFF. In DNA form, the CDR3 reads TGTGCCAGCAGCCGAGGGACAGTAGCCCTGAACACTGAAGCTTTCTTT.

This chain connects TRBV5-1 to TRBJ2-3; 10 positions agree with TRBD2. The V and J ends lost 3 bases and 0 bases, in that order; junction bases with no gene match: 4. CDR3 length: 16 residues. Germline V lookup: CDR1 SGHRS, CDR2 YFSETQ. The CDR3 nucleotides read TGCGCCAGCAGCTGGGGGACTAGCGAAAGCACAGATACGCAGTATTTT. Translated: CASSWGTSESTDTQYF.

The CDR3 bases are TGTGCCAGCAGCCGTGGTATTGGACAGCCTAATGAAAAACTGTTTTTT. This sequence encodes CASSRGIGQPNEKLFF. The V call is TRBV7-9, the J call TRBJ1-4; D is possibly TRBD1 (6 bases). The CDR3 runs to 16 residues. CDR1 SEHNR and CDR2 FQNEAQ come from the germline V gene (reference sequence). Trimming removed 5 bases from V and 3 bases from J, with 16 bases in between.

CDR3 DNA sequence: TGTGCCAGCTGTGTATCTGGGGCCAACGTCCTGACTTTC. It specifies CASCVSGANVLTF. The chain is built from TRBV6-1 and TRBJ2-6; D gene ambiguous. CDR3 size: 13 residues. The germline CDR1 and CDR2 sequences are MNHNS and SASEGT. Trimming removed 8 bases from V and 1 base from J, with 6 bases in between.

The V gene is TRBV9, the J gene TRBJ2-4; 8 bases match TRBD2. Germline CDR1 reads SGDLS; CDR2 reads YYNGEE. This CDR3 region has 15 residues. The V gene end was trimmed by 2 bases and the J gene end by 1 base; junction bases not matched to a gene: 2. This CDR3 is CASSVAGGAKNIQYF. CDR3 DNA: TGTGCCAGCAGCGTGGCGGGGGGTGCCAAAAACATTCAGTACTTC.

In its sample, this clone was seen once. J is TRBJ1-1 and V is TRBV7-8; 8 bases match TRBD1. The germline CDR1 and CDR2 sequences are SGHVS and FQNEAQ. With 5 bases clipped from V and 5 bases from J, the junction kept 10 bases outside the gene matches. There are 15 residues in the CDR3. The DNA for the CDR3 is TGTGCCAGCAGCCCGAGGACAGGGCGGAGGACTGAAGCTTTCTTT. Translated, it gives CASSPRTGRRTEAFF.

This chain uses TRBV5-1 with TRBJ2-1; a weak D match, TRBD2 (7 bases). This CDR3 region has 13 residues. CDR1 and CDR2 from the germline V gene are SGHRS and YFSETQ. Deletions cut 7 bases from V and 8 bases from J, with 16 bases between. CDR3 protein: CASGYTGRDEQFF. The CDR3 nucleotides are TGCGCCAGCGGATACACAGGGAGGGATGAGCAGTTCTTC.

V is TRBV6-6 and J is TRBJ1-6, with D tentatively TRBD1 (5 bases). Germline CDR1 reads MNHNY; CDR2 reads SVGAGI (reference sequence). V lost 7 bases to trimming and J lost 9 bases, with 13 bases between them. The CDR3 totals 13 residues. CDR3 region: CASTEIRASPLHF. In DNA, the CDR3 is TGTGCCAGCACCGAGATCAGGGCTTCACCCCTCCACTTT.

This clone was picked up a small number of times. This chain links TRBV25-1 with TRBJ2-1; 8 nucleotides align to TRBD2. Germline loops: CDR1 MGHDK, CDR2 SYGVNS. The length of the CDR3 is 15 residues. Trimming removed 5 bases from V and 2 bases from J; junction bases left unmatched: 5. The chain's CDR3 is CASSRRGGPYNEQFF. CDR3 sequence (DNA): TGTGCCAGCAGTCGACGGGGGGGCCCCTACAATGAGCAGTTCTTC. Looking up the rest from reference TRBV25-1 and TRBJ2-1 gives the full variable domain: EADIYQTPRYLVIGTGKKITLECSQTMGHDKMYWYQQDPGMELHLIHYSYGVNSTEKGDLSSESTVSRIRTEHFPLTLESARPSHTSQYLCASSRRGGPYNEQFFGPGTRLTVL.